This T cell receptor beta chain emerged from a study of T cells in narcolepsy. On the study more broadly: Enrolled donors included narcolepsy type 1 or type 2 patients and healthy controls.

The CDR3 has 15 amino acids. Germline CDR1 is LNHDA and CDR2 is SQIVND (reference sequence). V dropped 6 bases and J dropped 1 base, with 16 bases sitting between them. The protocol was immunoSEQ multiplex PCR, while the TCRdb copy is restricted to in-frame clones and leaves out a portion. The repertoire consists of 30,000 to 40,000 clones, with 82% occurring once and the leading ten covering nearly 2.5%. The origin of this receptor is a human donor with narcolepsy. Sequencing was done on a sample of CD45RA- memory CD4+ T cells from PBMCs. This chain connects TRBV19 to TRBJ2-7; possibly TRBD1 for D (7 bases). The CDR3 protein is CASRVGAGGSYEQYF. The CDR3, as DNA: TGTGCCAGTAGGGTCGGGGCAGGGGGGTCCTACGAGCAGTACTTC. The full variable domain, in which reference TRBV19 and TRBJ2-7 provide the parts outside the CDR3, is DGGITQSPKYLFRKEGQNVTLSCEQNLNHDAMYWYRQDPGQGLRLIYYSQIVNDFQKGDIAEGYSVSREKKESFPLTVTSAQKNPTAFYLCASRVGAGGSYEQYFGPGTRLTVT.